The source of this T cell receptor (beta chain) is a study of OX40 agonist ivuxolimab in advanced cancers. About the study: An anti-OX40 (CD134) antibody with agonistic activity, ivuxolimab, was administered to patients.

Study-wide points: CD8+ T cells (on average) carried more expanded clones than CD4+ T cells.

As to this clone: Antigen specificity is unknown.

The V gene's germline CDR1 is SGHTA and CDR2 FQGNSA. The CDR3 length is 16 residues. V was shortened by 1 base and J by 3 bases, with 15 bases between the two germline ends. Sequenced by immunoSEQ multiplex PCR; TCRdb stores in-frame clones only, minus some. The sample holds over 65,000 clones, less than 95% seen once. The gene calls are TRBV7-2 and TRBJ1-2, with D perhaps matching TRBD1 (5 bases). This sample comprised CD4+ or CD8+ T cells sorted from blood, obtained in a trial of the OX40 agonist ivuxolimab. The source of this sequence is an adult with an advanced solid tumor such as melanoma, head and neck, liver or kidney cancer. The CDR3 DNA follows: TGTGCCAGCAGCTTAGAGGGTCGGGAAGGGGACTATGGCTACACCTTC. It encodes CASSLEGREGDYGYTF.